This entry lists 20 T cell receptor beta chains sequenced from one sample in a study of blood T cell repertoires in COVID-19. Method: immunoSEQ multiplex PCR; TCRdb's copy keeps in-frame clones and lacks some. The data hold about 150,000 clones, with less than 90% observed a single time. Material: PBMCs or T cells enriched from blood (not recorded which). The receptors derive from a woman in her 50s who had been exposed to COVID-19.

This clone was recorded once. This chain connects TRBV19 to TRBJ2-2, with TRBD2 identical over 9 bases. Per germline, CDR1 LNHDA and CDR2 SQIVND (reference sequence). The CDR3 totals 16 residues. V dropped 7 bases and J dropped 4; count of bases not matched to a gene: 10. The CDR3 coding sequence is TGTGCCAGTACCCCCTGGGCTAGCGGGGCCACCGGGGAGCTGTTTTTT. The encoded protein is CASTPWASGATGELFF.

The rearrangement joins TRBV4-3 to TRBJ1-2, with 7 bases matching TRBD1. The ends lost 2 bases at V and 8 bases at J; junction bases unmatched: 11. The CDR3 sequence is 15 residues long. In germline, CDR1 is LGHNA, CDR2 YSLEER. The CDR3 region has the DNA TGCGCCAGCAGCCAACCGGGACAGATACTTGACGGCTACACCTTC. Protein: CASSQPGQILDGYTF.

Concerning this clone: At one boundary the junction diverges from the germline segment, which might be a read error. This rearrangement joins TRBV19 to TRBJ1-4; D is unresolved. This CDR3 is built from 14 residues. CDR1 and CDR2 (germline): LNHDA, SQIVND (reference sequence). DNA for the CDR3: TGTGCCAGTAGCATAGGGCGGCGTAATGAAAAACTGTTTTTT. It encodes CASSIGRRNEKLFF.

The chain is built from TRBV15 and TRBJ1-2; D remains unclear. With 1 base removed from V and 4 bases from J, the gap between germline ends came to 10 bases. The germline gives CDR1 LNHNV, CDR2 YYDKDF (reference sequence). The CDR3 extends over 14 amino acids. The CDR3 here is CATSRATSSYGYTF. The CDR3 DNA sequence: TGTGCCACCAGCAGAGCCACATCCTCCTATGGCTACACCTTC.

Here the CDR3 reads CASSYQGTDTQYF. CDR3 sequence (DNA): TGTGCCAGCAGTTACCAGGGAACAGATACGCAGTATTTT. The chain carries TRBV6-5 and TRBJ2-3, with TRBD1 as a possible D gene (5 bases). V lost 2 bases and J 3 bases, leaving 6 bases between the germline ends. Looked up from germline, CDR1 is MNHEY and CDR2 is SVGAGI. The CDR3 runs 13 residues.

The CDR3 sequence: CASSQDGGGTVYEQYF. As DNA, the CDR3 is TGTGCCAGCAGCCAAGATGGTGGCGGGACAGTCTACGAGCAGTACTTC. The chain recombines TRBV4-2 with TRBJ2-7; TRBD1 is a possible D gene (7 bases). V lost 0 bases to trimming and J lost 3 bases, with 15 bases between them. Germline CDR1 is LGHNA and CDR2 is YNFKEQ. There are 16 residues in the CDR3.

This chain uses TRBV27 with TRBJ2-5; no clear D gene. The CDR3 has 14 residues. V lost 5 bases and J lost 8, with 18 bases in between. From germline, CDR1 is MNHEY and CDR2 SMNVEV (reference sequence). The CDR3 coding sequence is TGTGCCAGCAGTCTGAGTGCGAGTTTTGGTACCCAGTACTTC. It encodes CASSLSASFGTQYF.

V and J are TRBV11-3 and TRBJ2-2; 11 nucleotides match TRBD2. Germline V CDR1 and CDR2: SGHNT, YENEEA. The CDR3 covers 16 residues. J gave up 2 bases and V 4 bases, and 3 bases lay outside the gene matches. Here the CDR3 DNA reads TGTGCCAGCAGCTCCACTAGCGGGAGTAACACCGGGGAGCTGTTTTTT. This sequence encodes CASSSTSGSNTGELFF.

V and J are TRBV7-9 and TRBJ1-1; a weak D match, TRBD1 (6 bases). Trimming cost V 5 bases and J 4 bases, with 11 bases left between them. This CDR3 comprises 13 residues. CDR1 is SEHNR and CDR2 is FQNEAQ in the germline V gene (reference sequence). The CDR3 reads CASSDTGSTEAFF. CDR3 nucleotides: TGTGCCAGCAGCGATACAGGGAGCACTGAAGCTTTCTTT.

The chain has TRBV10-3 and TRBJ1-5; no reliable D call. The germline V and J ends were trimmed by 0 bases and 6 bases, with 12 bases remaining between them. The CDR3 has 15 residues. Germline CDR1 reads ENHRY; CDR2 reads SYGVKD. The CDR3 DNA reads TGTGCCATCAGTGAGTCGAACAGCAATACTCAGCCCCAGCATTTT. Its protein is CAISESNSNTQPQHF.

The rearrangement joins TRBV7-2 to TRBJ1-1; D not resolved. Trimming shortened V by 5 bases and J by 0 bases, and 16 bases separated the two germline ends. The V gene's germline CDR1 is SGHTA and CDR2 FQGNSA. The CDR3 consists of 16 residues. CDR3 coding DNA: TGTGCCAGCAGCCCGTCGAATTTCGGGATGAACACTGAAGCTTTCTTT. Translated, it gives CASSPSNFGMNTEAFF.

The chain has TRBV5-6 and TRBJ2-2; 7 bases map to TRBD1. After removal of 5 bases from V and 5 bases from J, the junction contained 9 bases not matched to a gene. This CDR3 region has 15 residues. Germline assignment: CDR1 SGHDT and CDR2 YYEEEE. The CDR3 protein is CASSFRQGWTGELFF. CDR3 bases: TGTGCCAGCAGTTTTAGACAGGGATGGACCGGGGAGCTGTTTTTT.

The rearrangement links TRBV5-8 to TRBJ2-1, with TRBD2 identical over 13 bases. The CDR3 extends over 16 amino acids. Germline CDR1 is SGHTS and CDR2 is YDEGEE. After removal of 4 bases from V and 2 bases from J, the junction contained 3 bases not matched to a gene. In DNA form, the CDR3 reads TGTGCCAGCAGCCCGGGGACTAGCGGGACCTACAATGAGCAGTTCTTC. It encodes CASSPGTSGTYNEQFF.

The CDR3 reads CASSFRSPQGAEKLFF. The CDR3 DNA follows: TGTGCCAGCAGCTTTCGGAGCCCACAGGGCGCTGAAAAACTGTTTTTT. The chain has TRBV7-9 and TRBJ1-4; TRBD1 might be the D (6 bases). Deletions cut 3 bases from V and 7 bases from J, with 18 bases between. Germline V gene lookup returns CDR1 SEHNR and CDR2 FQNEAQ (reference sequence). The CDR3 is 16 residues long.

A single count supports this clone. This chain connects TRBV23-1 to TRBJ1-2; 7 bases align to TRBD1. TRBV23-1 counts as an open reading frame of uncertain function. V lost 6 bases, J lost 5 bases, and 12 bases stayed unmatched. The CDR3 consists of 15 residues. In DNA form, the CDR3 reads TGCGCCAGCAGCCAAGGAACAGGGGCGAGATATGGCTACACCTTC. It codes for CASSQGTGARYGYTF.

This rearrangement joins TRBV30 to TRBJ2-5, with D possibly TRBD2 on 6 matching bases. With 3 bases removed from V and 4 bases from J, the gap between germline ends came to 18 bases. The CDR3 has 15 amino acids. The germline CDR1 and CDR2 sequences are GTSNPN and SVGIG (reference sequence). CDR3 in amino acids: CAWSQRRAQRETQYF. In DNA, the CDR3 is TGTGCCTGGAGCCAAAGGAGGGCACAGCGAGAGACCCAGTACTTC.

The chain combines TRBV11-3 with TRBJ2-3; 11 bases fit TRBD1. Germline-derived CDR1 and CDR2 are SGHNT and YENEEA. Losses at the gene ends were 4 bases for V and 4 bases for J; bases not matched to a gene: 7. This CDR3 region has 16 residues. The CDR3 spells CASSSGQGAAADTQYF. DNA for the CDR3: TGTGCCAGCAGCTCCGGACAGGGGGCAGCGGCAGATACGCAGTATTTT.

The chain links TRBV4-1 to TRBJ1-5; tentative D call: TRBD1 (5 bases). CDR1 and CDR2 (germline): MGHRA, YSYEKL. This CDR3 is 17 amino acids long. Trimming took 3 bases from V and 0 from J, leaving 15 bases between them. For the CDR3, the DNA is TGCGCCAGCAGCCACACTTACAGGCGCTATAGCAATCAGCCCCAGCATTTT. This gives the protein CASSHTYRRYSNQPQHF.

The genes are TRBV18 and TRBJ1-3; D unclear. V lost 2 bases and J 0 bases, leaving 11 bases between the germline ends. Germline CDR1 KGHSH, CDR2 LQKENI. This CDR3 contains 16 residues. The CDR3 bases are TGTGCCAGCTCACCAGGTGTCGGTTCCTCTGGAAACACCATATATTTT. Residues: CASSPGVGSSGNTIYF.

This clone was observed a handful of times. The rearrangement links TRBV6-5 to TRBJ1-6, with a weak D call TRBD1 (6 bases). The CDR3 length is 14 residues. V lost 2 bases, J lost 5 bases, and 7 bases lay in between. Germline assignment: CDR1 MNHEY and CDR2 SVGAGI. The CDR3: CASSYTGNNSPLHF. The CDR3 coding sequence is TGTGCCAGCAGTTACACAGGGAATAATTCACCCCTCCACTTT.